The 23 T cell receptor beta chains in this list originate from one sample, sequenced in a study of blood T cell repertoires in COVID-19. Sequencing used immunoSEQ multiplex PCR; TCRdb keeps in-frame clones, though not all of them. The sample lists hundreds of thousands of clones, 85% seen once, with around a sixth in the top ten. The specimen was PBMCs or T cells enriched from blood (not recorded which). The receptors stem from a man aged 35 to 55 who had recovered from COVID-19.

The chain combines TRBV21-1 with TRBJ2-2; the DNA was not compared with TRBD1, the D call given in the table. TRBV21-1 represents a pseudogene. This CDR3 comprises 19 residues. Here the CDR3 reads CASSKETGAQVERTGELFF. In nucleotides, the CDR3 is TGTGCCAGCAGCAAAGAGACAGGGGCCCAGGTTGAACGCACCGGGGAGCTGTTTTTT.

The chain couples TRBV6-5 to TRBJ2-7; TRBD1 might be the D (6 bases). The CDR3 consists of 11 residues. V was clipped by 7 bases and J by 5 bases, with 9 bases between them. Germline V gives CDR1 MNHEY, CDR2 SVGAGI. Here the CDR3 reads CASITGNEQYF. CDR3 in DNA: TGTGCCAGCATTACAGGGAACGAGCAGTACTTC.

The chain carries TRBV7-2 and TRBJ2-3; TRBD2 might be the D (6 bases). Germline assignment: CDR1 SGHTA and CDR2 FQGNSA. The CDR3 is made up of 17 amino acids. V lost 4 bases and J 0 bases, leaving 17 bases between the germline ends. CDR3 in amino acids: CASSSTGLTLSTDTQYF. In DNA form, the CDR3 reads TGTGCCAGCAGCTCTACTGGACTAACCCTTAGCACAGATACGCAGTATTTT.

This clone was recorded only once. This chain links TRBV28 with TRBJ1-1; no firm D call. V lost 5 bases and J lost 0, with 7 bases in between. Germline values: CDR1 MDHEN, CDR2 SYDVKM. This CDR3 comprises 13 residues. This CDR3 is CASSTDMNTEAFF. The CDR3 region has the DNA TGTGCCAGCAGTACTGACATGAACACTGAAGCTTTCTTT.

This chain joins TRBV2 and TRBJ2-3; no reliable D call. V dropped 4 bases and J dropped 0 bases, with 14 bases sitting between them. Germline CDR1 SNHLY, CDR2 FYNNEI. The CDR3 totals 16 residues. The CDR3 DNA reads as TGTGCCAGCAGTGTCGGGTCCTGGCCAAGCACAGATACGCAGTATTTT. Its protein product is CASSVGSWPSTDTQYF.

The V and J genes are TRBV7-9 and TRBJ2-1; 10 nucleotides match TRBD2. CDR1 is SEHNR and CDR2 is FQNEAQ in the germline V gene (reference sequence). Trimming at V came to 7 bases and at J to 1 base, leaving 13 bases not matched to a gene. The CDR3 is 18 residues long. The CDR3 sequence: CASTPLGLAGASYNEQFF. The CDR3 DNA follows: TGTGCCAGCACCCCTCTCGGGCTAGCGGGAGCATCCTACAATGAGCAGTTCTTC.

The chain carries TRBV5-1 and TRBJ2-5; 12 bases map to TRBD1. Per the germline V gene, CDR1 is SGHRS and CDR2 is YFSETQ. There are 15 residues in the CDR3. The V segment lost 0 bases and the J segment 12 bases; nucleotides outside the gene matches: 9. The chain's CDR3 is CASSLGGTGGDVEYF. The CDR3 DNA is TGCGCCAGCAGCTTGGGCGGGACAGGGGGCGACGTGGAGTACTTC.

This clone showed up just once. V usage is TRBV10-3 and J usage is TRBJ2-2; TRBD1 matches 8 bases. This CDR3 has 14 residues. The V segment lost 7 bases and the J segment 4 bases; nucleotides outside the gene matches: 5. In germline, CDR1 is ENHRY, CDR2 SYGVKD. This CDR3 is CAITDRGGTGELFF. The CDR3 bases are TGTGCCATCACCGACAGGGGCGGCACCGGGGAGCTGTTTTTT.

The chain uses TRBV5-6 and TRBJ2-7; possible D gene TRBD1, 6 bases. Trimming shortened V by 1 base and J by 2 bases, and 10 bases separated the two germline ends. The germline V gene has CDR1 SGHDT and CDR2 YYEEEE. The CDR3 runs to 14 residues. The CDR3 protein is CASSLQGLTYEQYF. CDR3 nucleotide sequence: TGTGCCAGCAGCTTGCAGGGGCTAACCTACGAGCAGTACTTC.

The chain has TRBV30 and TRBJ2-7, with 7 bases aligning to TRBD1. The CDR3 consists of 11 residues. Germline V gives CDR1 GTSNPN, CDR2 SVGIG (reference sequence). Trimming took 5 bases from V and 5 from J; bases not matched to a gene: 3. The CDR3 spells CAWETGNEQYF. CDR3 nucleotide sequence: TGTGCCTGGGAGACAGGGAACGAGCAGTACTTC.

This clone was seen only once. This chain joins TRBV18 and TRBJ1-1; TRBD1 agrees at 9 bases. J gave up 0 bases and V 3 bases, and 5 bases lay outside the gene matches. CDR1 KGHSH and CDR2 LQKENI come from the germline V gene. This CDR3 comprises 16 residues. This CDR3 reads CASSPRDRALNTEAFF. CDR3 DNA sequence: TGTGCCAGCTCACCTCGGGACAGGGCCTTGAACACTGAAGCTTTCTTT.

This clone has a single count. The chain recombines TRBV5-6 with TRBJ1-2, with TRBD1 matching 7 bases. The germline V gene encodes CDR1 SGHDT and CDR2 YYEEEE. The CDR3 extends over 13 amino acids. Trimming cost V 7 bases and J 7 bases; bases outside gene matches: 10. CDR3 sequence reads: CASGIRGAGGYTF. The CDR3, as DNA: TGTGCCAGCGGCATCAGGGGGGCTGGTGGCTACACCTTC.

CDR3 region: CASSEGGGGSNQPQHF. The CDR3 nucleotides read TGTGCCAGCAGTGAAGGGGGAGGGGGGAGCAATCAGCCCCAGCATTTT. The V gene is TRBV2, the J gene TRBJ1-5; perhaps TRBD1 as D (6 bases). Germline assignment: CDR1 SNHLY and CDR2 FYNNEI. The CDR3 spans 16 residues. V was pared by 1 base and J by 1 base, with 11 bases between. The full variable domain, completed using reference TRBV2 and TRBJ1-5, is EPEVTQTPSHQVTQMGQEVILRCVPISNHLYFYWYRQILGQKVEFLVSFYNNEISEKSEIFDDQFSVERPDGSNFTLKIRSTKLEDSAMYFCASSEGGGGSNQPQHFGDGTRLSIL.

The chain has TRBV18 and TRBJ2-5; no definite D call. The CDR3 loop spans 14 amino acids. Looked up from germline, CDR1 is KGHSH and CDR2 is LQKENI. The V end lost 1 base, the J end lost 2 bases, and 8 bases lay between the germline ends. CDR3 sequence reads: CASSPLPQQETQYF. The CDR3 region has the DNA TGTGCCAGCTCACCACTCCCCCAGCAAGAGACCCAGTACTTC.

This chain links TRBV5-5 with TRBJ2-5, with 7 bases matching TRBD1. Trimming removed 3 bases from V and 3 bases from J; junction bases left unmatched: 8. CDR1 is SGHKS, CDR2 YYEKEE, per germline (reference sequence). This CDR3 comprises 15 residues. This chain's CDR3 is CASSWPGTEKETQYF. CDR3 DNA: TGTGCCAGCAGCTGGCCCGGGACAGAGAAAGAGACCCAGTACTTC. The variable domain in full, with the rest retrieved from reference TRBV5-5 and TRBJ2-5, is DAGVTQSPTHLIKTRGQQVTLRCSPISGHKSVSWYQQVLGQGPQFIFQYYEKEERGRGNFPDRFSARQFPNYSSELNVNALLLGDSALYLCASSWPGTEKETQYFGPGTRLLVL.

The DNA of the CDR3 is TGTGCCAGCAGCTTAGGGACTAGCGGCGAGCAGTTCTTC. Amino acid sequence: CASSLGTSGEQFF. The chain carries TRBV7-3 and TRBJ2-1; 11 bases are a match to TRBD2. The J segment lost 10 bases and the V segment lost 2 bases, leaving 1 base of the junction unmatched. Germline CDR1 SGHTA, CDR2 FQGTGA. The CDR3 spans 13 residues.

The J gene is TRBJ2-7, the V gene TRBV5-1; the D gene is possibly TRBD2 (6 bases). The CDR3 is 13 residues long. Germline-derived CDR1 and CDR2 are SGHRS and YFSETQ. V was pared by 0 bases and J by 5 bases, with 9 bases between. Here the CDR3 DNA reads TGCGCCAGCAGCTTGGCCTCGGGGGACGAGCAGTACTTC. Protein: CASSLASGDEQYF.

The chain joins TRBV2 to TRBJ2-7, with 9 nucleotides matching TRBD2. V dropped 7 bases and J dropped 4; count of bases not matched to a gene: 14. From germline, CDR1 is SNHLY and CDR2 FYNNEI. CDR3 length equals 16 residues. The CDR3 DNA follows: TGTGCCAGCATCGGGTTGGCTAGCGGGATATCTTACGAGCAGTACTTC. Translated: CASIGLASGISYEQYF.

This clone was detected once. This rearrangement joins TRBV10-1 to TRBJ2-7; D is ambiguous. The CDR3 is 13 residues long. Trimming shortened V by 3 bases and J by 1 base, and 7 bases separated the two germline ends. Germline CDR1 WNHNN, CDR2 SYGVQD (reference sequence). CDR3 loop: CASSESGSYEQYF. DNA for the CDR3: TGCGCCAGCAGTGAATCGGGTTCCTACGAGCAGTACTTC.

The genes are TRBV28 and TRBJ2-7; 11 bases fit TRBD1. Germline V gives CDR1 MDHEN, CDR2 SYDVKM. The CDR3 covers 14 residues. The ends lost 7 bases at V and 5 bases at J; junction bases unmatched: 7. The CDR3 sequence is CASNGQGALDEQYF. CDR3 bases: TGTGCCAGCAACGGACAGGGGGCGCTTGACGAGCAGTACTTC.

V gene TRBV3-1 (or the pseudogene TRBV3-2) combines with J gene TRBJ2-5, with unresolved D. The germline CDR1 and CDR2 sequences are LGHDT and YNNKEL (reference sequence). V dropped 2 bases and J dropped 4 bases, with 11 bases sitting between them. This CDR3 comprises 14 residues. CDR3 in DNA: TGTGCCAGCAGCCAAAGTATGGCGGCAGAGACCCAGTACTTC. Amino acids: CASSQSMAAETQYF.

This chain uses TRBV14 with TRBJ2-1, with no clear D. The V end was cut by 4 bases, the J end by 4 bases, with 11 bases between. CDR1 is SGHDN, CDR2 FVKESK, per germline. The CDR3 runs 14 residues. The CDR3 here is CASSPLGWYNEQFF. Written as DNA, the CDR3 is TGTGCCAGCAGCCCCCTCGGGTGGTACAATGAGCAGTTCTTC.

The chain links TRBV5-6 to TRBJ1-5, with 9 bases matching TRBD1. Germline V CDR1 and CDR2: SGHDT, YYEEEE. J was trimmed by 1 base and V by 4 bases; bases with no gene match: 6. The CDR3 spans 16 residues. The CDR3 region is CASSHTGGGSNQPQHF. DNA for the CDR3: TGTGCCAGCAGCCATACAGGGGGCGGGAGCAATCAGCCCCAGCATTTT.